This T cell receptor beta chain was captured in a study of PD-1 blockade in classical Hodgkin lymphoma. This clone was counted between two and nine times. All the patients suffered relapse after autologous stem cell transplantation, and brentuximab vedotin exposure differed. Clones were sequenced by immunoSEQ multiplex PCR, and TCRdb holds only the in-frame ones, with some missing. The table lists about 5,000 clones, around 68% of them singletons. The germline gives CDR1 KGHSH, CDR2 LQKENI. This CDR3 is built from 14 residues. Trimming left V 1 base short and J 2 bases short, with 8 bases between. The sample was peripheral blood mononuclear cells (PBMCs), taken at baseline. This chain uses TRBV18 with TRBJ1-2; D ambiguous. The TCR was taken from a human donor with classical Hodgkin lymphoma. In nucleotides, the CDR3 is TGTGCCAGCTCACCACTCAAGGGAAACTATGGCTACACCTTC. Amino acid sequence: CASSPLKGNYGYTF.